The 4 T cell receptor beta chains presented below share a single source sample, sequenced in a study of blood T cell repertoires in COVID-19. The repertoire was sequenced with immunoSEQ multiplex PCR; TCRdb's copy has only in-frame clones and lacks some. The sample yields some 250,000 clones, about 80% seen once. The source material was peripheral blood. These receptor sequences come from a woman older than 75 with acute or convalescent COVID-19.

The CDR3 spells CARGTGTGGPDTQYF. The DNA of the CDR3 is TGTGCCAGGGGGACCGGGACAGGGGGCCCAGATACGCAGTATTTT. The chain has TRBV2 and TRBJ2-3, with TRBD1 matching over 12 bases. Trimming took 9 bases from V and 4 from J; bases not matched to a gene: 8. This CDR3 is built from 15 residues. Germline V gene sequence: CDR1 SNHLY, CDR2 FYNNEI.

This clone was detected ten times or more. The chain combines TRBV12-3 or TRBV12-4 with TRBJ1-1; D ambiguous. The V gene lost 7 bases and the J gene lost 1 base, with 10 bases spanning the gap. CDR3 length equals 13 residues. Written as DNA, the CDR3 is TGTGCCAGCAAGGAACAGTCGAACACTGAAGCTTTCTTT. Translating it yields CASKEQSNTEAFF.

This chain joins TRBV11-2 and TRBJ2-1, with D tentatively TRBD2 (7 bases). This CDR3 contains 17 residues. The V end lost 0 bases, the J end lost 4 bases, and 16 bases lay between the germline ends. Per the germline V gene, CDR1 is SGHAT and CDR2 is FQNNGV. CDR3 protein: CASSLDLARGPYNEQFF. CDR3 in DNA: TGTGCCAGCAGCTTAGATCTGGCGCGGGGGCCTTACAATGAGCAGTTCTTC.

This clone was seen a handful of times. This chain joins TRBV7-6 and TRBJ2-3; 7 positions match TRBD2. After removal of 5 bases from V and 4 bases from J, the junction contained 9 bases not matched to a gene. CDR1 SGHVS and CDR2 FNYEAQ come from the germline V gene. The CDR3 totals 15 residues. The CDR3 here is CASSRVGGMSDTQYF. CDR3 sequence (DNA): TGTGCCAGCAGCAGGGTGGGGGGGATGTCAGATACGCAGTATTTT.